Following are 17 T cell receptor beta chains from one sample sequenced in a study of control samples from healthy donors and cancer patients. Generated by immunoSEQ multiplex PCR, the TCRdb table keeps only in-frame clones and is missing some. The sample includes approximately 100,000 clones, about 89% of them seen just once. The sample consisted of blood. These receptors were collected from a woman aged 50 to 60 in good health.

The chain recombines TRBV6-2 or TRBV6-3 with TRBJ2-2; 10 positions match TRBD2. CDR1 and CDR2 (germline): MNHEY, SVGEGT. There are 17 residues in the CDR3. Unmatched junction bases numbered 5, after V lost 3 bases and J lost 1 base. The CDR3 bases are TGTGCCAGCAGTTATCTTAAGCGGGAGGGGAACACCGGGGAGCTGTTTTTT. Its translation: CASSYLKREGNTGELFF.

The chain uses TRBV29-1 and TRBJ2-2, with 11 bases lining up with TRBD1. Trimming at V came to 3 bases and at J to 4 bases, leaving 1 base not matched to a gene. CDR3 length: 14 residues. Germline CDR1 reads SQVTM; CDR2 reads ANQGSEA. The CDR3 loop is CSVEDRGPTGELFF. The CDR3 DNA follows: TGCAGCGTTGAGGACAGGGGGCCCACCGGGGAGCTGTTTTTT.

The chain combines TRBV12-2 with TRBJ2-2; the D call in the table, TRBD2, was not verified against the DNA. TRBV12-2 counts as a pseudogene. CDR3 length: 17 residues. The CDR3 is CASRLGWGAENTGELFF. CDR3 DNA: TGTGCAAGTCGCTTGGGATGGGGAGCGGAGAACACCGGGGAGCTGTTTTTT.

This clone was seen just once. The chain links TRBV7-9 to TRBJ2-7, with D hard to call. The V and J ends lost 2 bases and 3 bases respectively, with 8 bases between them. Germline CDR1 reads SEHNR; CDR2 reads FQNEAQ (reference sequence). The CDR3 has 13 residues. CDR3 residues: CASSLTADYEQYV. The CDR3 coding sequence is TGTGCCAGCAGCTTAACGGCAGACTACGAGCAGTACGTC.

The chain couples TRBV7-2 to TRBJ1-4; no reliable D call. V lost 1 base to trimming and J lost 6 bases, with 9 bases between them. The germline gives CDR1 SGHTA, CDR2 FQGNSA. The CDR3 has 14 residues. The CDR3 bases are TGTGCCAGCAGCTTAGGAGGGAACGATGAAAAACTGTTTTTT. Translating gives CASSLGGNDEKLFF.

J is TRBJ1-1 and V is TRBV2; D gene ambiguous. Between the trimmed V and J ends, which lost 4 bases and 1 base, there was a span of 7 bases. This CDR3 region has 13 residues. From germline, CDR1 is SNHLY and CDR2 FYNNEI. In DNA, the CDR3 is TGTGCCAGCAGTGTGATAGAGAACACTGAAGCTTTCTTT. It translates to CASSVIENTEAFF.

V gene TRBV10-3 combines with J gene TRBJ2-3, with 8 bases matching TRBD1. From germline, CDR1 is ENHRY and CDR2 SYGVKD. The junction had 4 bases not matched to a gene; V was cut back by 1 base and J by 4 bases. CDR3 size: 15 residues. The CDR3: CAISEFEQGADTQYF. The CDR3 DNA follows: TGTGCCATCAGTGAGTTCGAACAGGGGGCAGATACGCAGTATTTT.

J is TRBJ2-7 and V is TRBV6-1; D remains unclear. CDR3 length: 12 residues. CDR1 and CDR2 from the germline V gene are MNHNS and SASEGT. Trimming shortened V by 5 bases and J by 7 bases, and 12 bases separated the two germline ends. CDR3 in amino acids: CASSSAYEEQYF. In nucleotides, the CDR3 is TGTGCCAGCAGTTCCGCATACGAAGAGCAGTACTTC.

V usage is TRBV2 and J usage is TRBJ1-3; no firm D call. Germline V gives CDR1 SNHLY, CDR2 FYNNEI. The CDR3 loop spans 12 amino acids. The V end lost 4 bases, the J end lost 4 bases, and 5 bases lay between the germline ends. This chain's CDR3 is CASSATGNTIYF. DNA of the CDR3: TGTGCCAGCAGTGCTACCGGAAACACCATATATTTT.

This chain links TRBV27 with TRBJ1-1; D is possibly TRBD1 (5 bases). The ends were cut back, 5 bases at V and 0 bases at J, with 16 bases in the middle. Germline V gene lookup returns CDR1 MNHEY and CDR2 SMNVEV (reference sequence). This CDR3 has 16 amino acids. CDR3 bases: TGTGCCAGCAGTCTGACCGGGGGAGCCATGAACACTGAAGCTTTCTTT. Protein: CASSLTGGAMNTEAFF.

V is TRBV19 and J is TRBJ2-5, with 13 bases that match TRBD2. Germline V gene lookup returns CDR1 LNHDA and CDR2 SQIVND (reference sequence). The CDR3 has 18 residues. Trimming removed 4 bases from V and 2 bases from J; junction bases left unmatched: 10. This CDR3 reads CASSTGTSGVRGQETQYF. DNA of the CDR3: TGTGCCAGTAGTACCGGGACTAGCGGGGTAAGGGGGCAAGAGACCCAGTACTTC.

Here the CDR3 reads CASSLFSQGAENSPLHF. The CDR3 DNA sequence: TGTGCCAGCAGCTTATTCTCTCAGGGGGCGGAAAATTCACCCCTCCACTTT. This chain uses TRBV7-6 with TRBJ1-6; the match to TRBD1 covers 8 bases. The CDR3 spans 17 residues. After removal of 2 bases from V and 7 bases from J, the junction contained 10 bases not matched to a gene. From germline, CDR1 is SGHVS and CDR2 FNYEAQ. The variable domain in full, with the rest retrieved from reference TRBV7-6 and TRBJ1-6, is GAGVSQSPRYKVTKRGQDVALRCDPISGHVSLYWYRQALGQGPEFLTYFNYEAQQDKSGLPNDRFSAERPEGSISTLTIQRTEQRDSAMYRCASSLFSQGAENSPLHFGNGTRLTVT.

The V gene is TRBV5-1, the J gene TRBJ1-2, with unresolved D. The CDR3 has 14 residues. Looked up from germline, CDR1 is SGHRS and CDR2 is YFSETQ. Deletions cut 0 bases from V and 6 bases from J, with 12 bases between. The CDR3 region has the DNA TGCGCCAGCAGCTTGGGGACGGATCCTAATGGCTACACCTTC. Protein sequence: CASSLGTDPNGYTF.

The chain is built from TRBV6-2 or TRBV6-3 and TRBJ2-7, with TRBD1 matching over 8 bases. CDR1 and CDR2 from the germline V gene are MNHEY and SVGEGT. The CDR3 loop spans 18 amino acids. V was pared by 4 bases and J by 3 bases, with 17 bases of the junction left unmatched. The CDR3 sequence: CASSWPITGQGSFYEQYF. The CDR3 bases are TGTGCCAGCAGTTGGCCGATTACTGGACAGGGTTCCTTCTACGAGCAGTACTTC.

This sequence joins TRBV6-5 and TRBJ1-2, with a possible D match to TRBD1 (6 bases). The length of the CDR3 is 15 residues. Germline-derived CDR1 and CDR2 are MNHEY and SVGAGI. The V end was cut by 5 bases, the J end by 4 bases, with 17 bases between. In DNA, the CDR3 is TGTGCCAGCAGTACCCCAGGGGAGGGGGTCTATGGCTACACCTTC. Its translation: CASSTPGEGVYGYTF.

CDR3 sequence (DNA): TGCAGCTCCCCAAGCGGGGGTTTCGGAGATGGCTACACCTTC. The encoded protein is CSSPSGGFGDGYTF. This sequence joins TRBV29-1 and TRBJ1-2, with D maybe TRBD1 (5 bases). Germline lookup yields CDR1 SQVTM and CDR2 ANQGSEA. The CDR3 covers 14 residues. V lost 8 bases and J 6 bases, leaving 22 bases between the germline ends.

This clone was found once. The rearrangement links TRBV15 to TRBJ1-2, with D hard to call. This CDR3 spans 13 amino acids. Germline-derived CDR1 and CDR2 are LNHNV and YYDKDF (reference sequence). The germline V and J ends were trimmed by 0 bases and 10 bases, with 12 bases remaining between them. The DNA of the CDR3 is TGTGCCACCAGCAGAGAGCCGGGAACGGACTACACCTTC. Translated: CATSREPGTDYTF. Looking up the rest from reference TRBV15 and TRBJ1-2 gives the full variable domain: DAMVIQNPRYQVTQFGKPVTLSCSQTLNHNVMYWYQQKSSQAPKLLFHYYDKDFNNEADTPDNFQSRRPNTSFCFLDIRSPGLGDTAMYLCATSREPGTDYTFGSGTRLTVV.